Described below is a single T cell receptor (beta chain) sequence and its context. Its antigen is as yet unknown. At one end the junction does not follow the germline gene, possibly because of a read error. This sample is part of a study of T cells after posttransplantation cyclophosphamide. The related graft donor's blood sample was taken on the day of bone marrow donation. Assay: immunoSEQ multiplex PCR; the TCRdb copy retains only in-frame clones and omits some. The sample includes about 22,000 clones, about 76% seen only once; the top ten take 0.6% to 0.8%. Overall study results and limits: After PTCy, TRB diversity resembled that of CNI/methotrexate controls. Tissue-infiltrating T cells from skin or gut overlapped little with blood T cells.

Germline assignment: CDR1 SNHLY and CDR2 FYNNEI. CDR3 length: 15 amino acids. Sequenced material: memory CD4+ T cells sorted from PBMCs. The receptor's source is a woman between 55 and 75 years old in good health, CMV-negative, and a related stem cell transplant donor. The chain combines TRBV2 with TRBJ2-1; 14 bases align to TRBD2. Here the CDR3 DNA reads TGTGCCAGCAGCGGGACTAGCGGGAGTTACAATGGGCAGTTCTTC. Translated, it gives CASSGTSGSYNGQFF.